This TCR beta chain was observed in a study of regulatory T cells in long-lasting Graves disease. Study-wide results and caveats: Few sampled subjects may have lowered accuracy. Patients whose Graves' disease persisted exhibited lower TCR diversity than those newly diagnosed.

Relying on iRepertoire HTBI primers and Arm-PCR of CDR3 regions, the team built TCR beta libraries. TCRdb reprocessed the multiplex PCR reads via MiXCR and lists one record per CDR3 protein. The profile shows about 540,000 distinct CDR3 sequences, about 14% of them singletons. This clonotype has only one observation. Its antigen remains unknown. Trimming removed 0 bases from V and 4 bases from J, with 12 bases in between. Germline values: CDR1 LNHNV, CDR2 YYDKDF (reference sequence). This CDR3 is built from 15 residues. The time point here: newly diagnosed GD, antithyroid drugs for less than 3 months. The authors made the TCR library using RNA they extracted from PBMCs. These data were also filed under a second study, of T cells in Graves' hyperthyroidism and ophthalmopathy. Turning to that study: When the TCR CDR3 underwent first-round RT-PCR, the HTBI primer set was used.

The chain couples TRBV15 to TRBJ2-5; tentative D call: TRBD2 (5 bases). Sequencing was performed on peripheral blood mononuclear cells (PBMCs), taken at new diagnosis, from a patient treated with antithyroid drugs. The receptor comes from a man aged 30-40 years with Graves disease. This chain's CDR3 is CATSRDPGSSETQYF. The CDR3 bases are TGTGCCACCAGCAGAGATCCGGGGTCGTCAGAGACCCAGTACTTC.